A selection of T cell receptor beta chains follows, all from one sample in a study of shared clonotypes between healthy human individuals. The table came from immunoSEQ multiplex PCR; TCRdb's copy has only in-frame clones and leaves some out. The repertoire holds fewer than 3 million clones, with around 92% as singletons. The sequenced sample was naive CD4+ T cells from PBMCs. These receptors were obtained from a man younger than 35 in good health. Some clones in this sample may be carry-over from other donors' samples. Each CDR3 is given with its conserved first and last residue. The order of the fields is CDR3 length, clone size, D gene, J gene, V gene, CDR3 protein, CDR3 DNA. A D gene is named only where the DNA matches it firmly. The size field is filled for only some rows; it gives once, few, many or a size class.

15	-	-	TRBJ1-2	TRBV6-1	CASSELVRGKYGYTF	TGTGCCAGCAGTGAACTTGTCAGGGGAAAATATGGCTACACCTTC
16	-	-	TRBJ1-5	TRBV19	CASSTLRPTSNQPQHF	TGTGCCAGTAGTACCCTGCGGCCAACTAGCAATCAGCCCCAGCATTTT
14	-	-	TRBJ1-3	TRBV2	CASRGSHSGNTIYF	TGTGCCAGCAGAGGGAGCCACTCTGGAAACACCATATATTTT
15	-	TRBD1	TRBJ2-3	TRBV29-1	CSAPLGTGGTDTQYF	TGCAGCGCGCCCCTGGGGACAGGGGGCACAGATACGCAGTATTTT
14	-	TRBD1	TRBJ1-2	TRBV5-1	CASSFEDRGEEATF	TGCGCCAGCAGCTTCGAGGACAGGGGCGAGGAAGCCACCTTC
15	-	-	TRBJ1-5	TRBV18	CASSPTGTGNQPQHF	TGTGCCAGCTCACCAACAGGGACGGGCAATCAGCCCCAGCATTTT
12	-	-	TRBJ1-2	TRBV2	CASRNRLDGYTF	TGTGCCAGCAGAAATCGCTTAGATGGCTACACCTTC
20	-	TRBD2	TRBJ2-1	TRBV12-5	CASGSPSAFNSSGSDNEQFF	TGTGCTAGTGGTTCCCCGTCAGCATTCAATTCTAGCGGGAGCGACAATGAGCAGTTCTTC
14	-	-	TRBJ1-4	TRBV2	CASRARETNEKLFF	TGTGCCAGCAGAGCCAGAGAGACTAATGAAAAACTGTTTTTT
14	-	-	TRBJ1-2	TRBV5-1	CASRVAGVIYGYTF	TGCGCCAGCAGGGTGGCCGGGGTTATCTATGGCTACACCTTC
15	-	-	TRBJ1-4	TRBV7-9	CASSSARGTNEKLFF	TGTGCCAGCAGCTCCGCCAGGGGAACGAATGAAAAACTGTTTTTT
14	-	-	TRBJ2-3	TRBV7-8	CAIKRGASTDTQYF	TGTGCCATCAAACGAGGGGCTAGCACAGATACGCAGTATTTT
18	-	TRBD2	TRBJ2-2	TRBV6-4	CASVPGLAGAVNTGELFF	TGTGCCAGCGTACCGGGACTAGCGGGGGCCGTTAACACCGGGGAGCTGTTTTTT
16	-	-	TRBJ2-5	TRBV5-1	CASSLAGTTFQETQYF	TGCGCCAGCAGCTTGGCCGGGACAACCTTCCAAGAGACCCAGTACTTC
15	once	TRBD2	TRBJ2-1	TRBV7-3	CASSKGGRDYNEQFF	TGTGCCAGCAGCAAGGGCGGGAGGGACTACAATGAGCAGTTCTTC
16	-	TRBD2	TRBJ2-3	TRBV11-3	CASSPGGRGGTDTQYF	TGTGCCAGCAGCCCCGGGGGGAGGGGAGGCACAGATACGCAGTATTTT
12	-	TRBD1	TRBJ1-6	TRBV30	CAWKQGGSPLHF	TGTGCCTGGAAACAGGGGGGTTCACCCCTCCACTTT
16	-	TRBD2	TRBJ2-5	TRBV5-1	CASSLILAGAQETQYF	TGCGCCAGCAGCTTGATCCTAGCGGGGGCCCAAGAGACCCAGTACTTC
14	once	-	TRBJ2-5	TRBV5-1	CASSLLAGEETQYF	TGCGCCAGCAGCTTGTTGGCAGGGGAAGAGACCCAGTACTTC
15	-	-	TRBJ2-7	TRBV6-1	CASSLPGAFPYEQYF	TGTGCCAGCAGTCTCCCAGGGGCGTTCCCCTACGAGCAGTACTTC
12	-	-	TRBJ2-7	TRBV2	CASSSGPYEQYF	TGTGCCAGCAGCTCAGGACCGTACGAGCAGTACTTC
15	-	-	TRBJ2-1	TRBV28	CASSGAPPRYNEQFF	TGTGCCAGCAGTGGAGCACCACCACGTTACAATGAGCAGTTCTTC
14	-	TRBD1	TRBJ1-2	TRBV18	CASSVTGVSYGYTF	TGTGCCAGCTCCGTGACAGGGGTGAGCTATGGCTACACCTTC
13	-	TRBD1	TRBJ1-2	TRBV30	CAWNQGARYGYTF	TGTGCCTGGAATCAGGGGGCGAGGTATGGCTACACCTTC
16	-	TRBD2	TRBJ2-3	TRBV7-9	CASSSYSGMGADTQYF	TGTGCCAGCAGCTCCTATAGCGGGATGGGGGCAGATACGCAGTATTTT
16	-	TRBD1	TRBJ2-3	TRBV4-1	CASSTIGTGSTDTQYF	TGCGCCAGCAGCACAATTGGGACAGGGAGCACAGATACGCAGTATTTT
15	-	TRBD1	TRBJ1-2	TRBV28	CASSPTGTANYGYTF	TGTGCCAGCAGTCCGACCGGGACAGCTAACTATGGCTACACCTTC
13	-	TRBD1	TRBJ1-1	TRBV7-2	CASSFMTGTEAFF	TGTGCCAGCAGCTTTATGACAGGGACTGAAGCTTTCTTT
12	-	-	TRBJ1-5	TRBV7-2	CASSLMDQPQHF	TGTGCCAGCAGCTTGATGGATCAGCCCCAGCATTTT
13	-	-	TRBJ1-3	TRBV7-2	CASSLGIGNTIYF	TGTGCCAGCAGCTTAGGAATCGGAAACACCATATATTTT
12	-	-	TRBJ2-3	TRBV11-3	CASSLGTDTQYF	TGTGCCAGCAGCTTAGGAACAGATACGCAGTATTTT
14	-	-	TRBJ2-3	TRBV5-6	CASSLSGLTDTQYF	TGTGCCAGCAGCTTATCAGGACTCACAGATACGCAGTATTTT
12	-	TRBD2	TRBJ2-3	TRBV5-1	CASSLAGDTQYF	TGCGCCAGCAGCTTAGCGGGGGATACGCAGTATTTT
16	once	TRBD1	TRBJ2-2	TRBV28	CASSLLGTGLTGELFF	TGTGCCAGCAGCTTGTTGGGGACAGGTCTAACCGGGGAGCTGTTTTTT
18	-	-	TRBJ2-1	TRBV4-3	CASSRLISGETSYNEQFF	TGCGCCAGCAGCCGCCTTATATCAGGTGAGACTTCCTACAATGAGCAGTTCTTC
14	-	TRBD2	TRBJ2-3	TRBV7-9	CASSPGTSGDTQYF	TGTGCCAGCAGCCCCGGGACTAGCGGAGATACGCAGTATTTT
10	-	-	TRBJ1-2	TRBV20-1	CSARDVGYTF	TGCAGTGCTAGAGACGTTGGCTACACCTTC
13	-	-	TRBJ2-2	TRBV15	CATGQGNTGELFF	TGTGCCACCGGGCAGGGTAACACCGGGGAGCTGTTTTTT
15	-	TRBD2	TRBJ2-1	TRBV28	CASSSAGAGSNEQFF	TGTGCCAGCAGTTCGGCCGGAGCGGGGAGCAATGAGCAGTTCTTC
12	-	-	TRBJ1-2	TRBV2	CASGSSAMGYTF	TGTGCCAGCGGCTCGTCGGCCATGGGCTACACCTTC
14	-	-	TRBJ2-5	TRBV9	CASSGGPNQETQYF	TGTGCCAGCAGTGGAGGACCGAACCAAGAGACCCAGTACTTC
13	-	-	TRBJ2-1	TRBV6-1	CASRTGTRNEQFF	TGTGCCAGCAGAACCGGGACCCGAAATGAGCAGTTCTTC
15	-	TRBD2	TRBJ2-7	TRBV19	CATIGGFAGAYEQYF	TGTGCCACCATCGGAGGGTTTGCGGGAGCCTACGAGCAGTACTTC
16	-	TRBD2	TRBJ2-7	TRBV5-4	CASSARGAAGGYEQYF	TGTGCCAGCAGCGCGCGGGGGGCGGCGGGAGGGTACGAGCAGTACTTC
14	-	-	TRBJ2-7	TRBV6-6	CASSYSGGKYEQYF	TGTGCCAGCAGTTACTCGGGGGGAAAATACGAGCAGTACTTC
15	-	TRBD1	TRBJ2-5	TRBV7-2	CASSRDPTGIETQYF	TGTGCCAGCAGCCGAGATCCGACAGGGATCGAGACCCAGTACTTC
14	-	-	TRBJ2-5	TRBV5-6	CASSLGVFSETQYF	TGTGCCAGCAGCTTAGGGGTCTTTTCGGAGACCCAGTACTTC
16	-	-	TRBJ1-1	TRBV5-4	CASSPALSTANTEAFF	TGTGCCAGCAGCCCAGCTTTATCAACAGCTAACACTGAAGCTTTCTTT
15	once	TRBD2	TRBJ2-7	TRBV4-2	CASSQSGTHSYEQYF	TGTGCCAGCAGTCAAAGCGGGACGCACTCCTACGAGCAGTACTTC
12	-	-	TRBJ2-3	TRBV28	CASSLAQHSQYF	TGTGCCAGCAGTTTAGCCCAGCATAGTCAGTATTTT
16	-	TRBD2	TRBJ2-5	TRBV5-1	CASSLGLAGVAETQYF	TGCGCCAGCAGCTTGGGACTAGCGGGAGTCGCAGAGACCCAGTACTTC
14	-	-	TRBJ2-3	TRBV7-3	CASSLRQATDTQYF	TGTGCCAGCAGCTTGCGACAGGCCACAGATACGCAGTATTTT
20	once	-	TRBJ2-7	TRBV7-6	CASSPSPRLPGTPISYEQYF	TGTGCCAGCAGCCCCTCCCCGAGACTACCCGGCACACCCATCTCCTACGAGCAGTACTTC
13	-	-	TRBJ2-7	TRBV7-3	CASSLGPYYEQYF	TGTGCCAGCAGCCTGGGACCCTACTACGAGCAGTACTTC
17	-	TRBD2	TRBJ2-1	TRBV7-2	CASSPPGGLASYNEQFF	TGTGCCAGCAGCCCCCCCGGGGGACTAGCGTCTTACAATGAGCAGTTCTTC
15	-	-	TRBJ1-3	TRBV5-4	CASSLLGATGNTIYF	TGTGCCAGCAGCTTGTTAGGGGCTACTGGAAACACCATATATTTT
14	-	-	TRBJ1-5	TRBV30	CAWSPGVGGWPQHF	TGTGCCTGGAGCCCAGGCGTAGGTGGCTGGCCCCAGCATTTT